The TCR beta chain described here comes from a study of regulatory T cells in long-lasting Graves disease. Findings and caveats of the study: Those with persistent Graves' had less TCR diversity than newly diagnosed patients. Sample size was small, which may have lowered accuracy.

Remarks on this clonotype: Its specificity is unknown.

Researchers made TCR beta libraries by using iRepertoire HTBI primers and running Arm-PCR on CDR3 regions. In the original analysis: The study identified more than 55 TRBV and approximately 15 TRBJ segments across samples. From the multiplex PCR reads, TCRdb called clonotypes with MiXCR, one entry per CDR3 protein. TCRdb, not the authors, supplied the V and J calls. Seen here are approximately 690,000 distinct CDR3 sequences, around 32% observed once, and the top ten hold roughly 41%. As for time point: persistent/refractory GD, antithyroid drugs over 5 years with positive TRAb. PBMC RNA served as the TCR library source. Blood from the periphery, around 10 milliliters in all, was drawn into EDTA tubes. The CDR3 loop spans 14 amino acids. The ends were cut back, 5 bases at V and 1 base at J, with 11 bases in the middle. Looked up from germline, CDR1 is MNHNS and CDR2 is SASEGT.

The rearrangement links TRBV6-1 to TRBJ1-2, with D uncertain. This specimen was peripheral blood mononuclear cells (PBMCs), taken when the disease was refractory, from a patient treated with antithyroid drugs. This receptor was identified in a female donor with Graves disease. Here the CDR3 DNA reads TGTGCCAGCAGTACGCCGGGAGATAACTATGGCTACACCTTC. Amino acids: CASSTPGDNYGYTF.